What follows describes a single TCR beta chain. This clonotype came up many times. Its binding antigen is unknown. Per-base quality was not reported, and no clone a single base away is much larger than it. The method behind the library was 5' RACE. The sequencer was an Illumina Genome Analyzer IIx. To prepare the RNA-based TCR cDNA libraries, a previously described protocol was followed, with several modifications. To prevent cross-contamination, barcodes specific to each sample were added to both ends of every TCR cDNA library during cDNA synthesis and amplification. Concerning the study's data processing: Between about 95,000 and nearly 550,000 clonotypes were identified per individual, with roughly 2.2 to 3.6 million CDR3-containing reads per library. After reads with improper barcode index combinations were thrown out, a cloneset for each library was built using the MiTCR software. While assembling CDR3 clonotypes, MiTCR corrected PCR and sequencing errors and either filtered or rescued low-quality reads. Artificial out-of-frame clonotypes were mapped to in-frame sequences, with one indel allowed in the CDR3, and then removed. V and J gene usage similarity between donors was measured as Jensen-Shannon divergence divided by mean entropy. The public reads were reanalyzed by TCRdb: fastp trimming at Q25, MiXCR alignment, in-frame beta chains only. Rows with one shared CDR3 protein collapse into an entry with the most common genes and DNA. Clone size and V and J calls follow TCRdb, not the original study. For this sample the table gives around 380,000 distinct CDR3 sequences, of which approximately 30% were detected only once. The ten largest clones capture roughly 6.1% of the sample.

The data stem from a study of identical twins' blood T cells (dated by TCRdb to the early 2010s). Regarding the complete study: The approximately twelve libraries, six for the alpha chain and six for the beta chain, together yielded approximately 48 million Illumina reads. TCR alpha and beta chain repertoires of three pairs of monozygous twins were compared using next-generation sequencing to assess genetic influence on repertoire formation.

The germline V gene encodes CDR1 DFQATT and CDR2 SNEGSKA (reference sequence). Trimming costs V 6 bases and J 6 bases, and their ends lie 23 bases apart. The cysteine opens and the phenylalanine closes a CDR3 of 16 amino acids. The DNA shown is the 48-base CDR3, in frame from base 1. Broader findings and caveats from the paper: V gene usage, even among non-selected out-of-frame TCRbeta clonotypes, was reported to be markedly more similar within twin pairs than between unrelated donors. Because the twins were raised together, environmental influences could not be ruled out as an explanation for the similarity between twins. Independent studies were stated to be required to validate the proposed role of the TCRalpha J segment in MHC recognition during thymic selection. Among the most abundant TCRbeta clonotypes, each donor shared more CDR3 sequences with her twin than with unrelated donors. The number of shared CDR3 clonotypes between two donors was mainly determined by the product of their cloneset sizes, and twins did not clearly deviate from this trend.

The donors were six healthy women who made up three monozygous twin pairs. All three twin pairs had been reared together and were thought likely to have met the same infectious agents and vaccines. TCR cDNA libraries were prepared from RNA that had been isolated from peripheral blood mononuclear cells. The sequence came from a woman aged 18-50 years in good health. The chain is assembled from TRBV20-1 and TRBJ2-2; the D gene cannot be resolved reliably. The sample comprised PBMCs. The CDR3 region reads CSAPSPTGGVPGELFF. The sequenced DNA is TGCAGTGCCCCCTCCCCTACTGGCGGAGTTCCCGGGGAGCTGTTTTTT.